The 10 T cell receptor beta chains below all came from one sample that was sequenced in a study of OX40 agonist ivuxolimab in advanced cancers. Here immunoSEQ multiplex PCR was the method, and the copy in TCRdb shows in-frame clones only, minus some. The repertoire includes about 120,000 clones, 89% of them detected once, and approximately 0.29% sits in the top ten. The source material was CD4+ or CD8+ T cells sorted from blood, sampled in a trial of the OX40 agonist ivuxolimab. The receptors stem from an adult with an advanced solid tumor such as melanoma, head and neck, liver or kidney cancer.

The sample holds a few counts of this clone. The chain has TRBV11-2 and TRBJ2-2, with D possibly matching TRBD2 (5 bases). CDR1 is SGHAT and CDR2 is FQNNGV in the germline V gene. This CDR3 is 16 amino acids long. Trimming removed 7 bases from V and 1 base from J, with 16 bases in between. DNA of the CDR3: TGTGCCAGCATGGTTCGCCCGGGAATGAACACCGGGGAGCTGTTTTTT. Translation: CASMVRPGMNTGELFF.

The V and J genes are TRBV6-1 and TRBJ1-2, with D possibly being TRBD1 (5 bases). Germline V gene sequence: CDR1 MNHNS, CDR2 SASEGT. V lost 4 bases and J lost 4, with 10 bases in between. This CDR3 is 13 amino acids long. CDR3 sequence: CASSGTGIYGYTF. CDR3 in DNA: TGTGCCAGCAGTGGAACAGGCATCTATGGCTACACCTTC.

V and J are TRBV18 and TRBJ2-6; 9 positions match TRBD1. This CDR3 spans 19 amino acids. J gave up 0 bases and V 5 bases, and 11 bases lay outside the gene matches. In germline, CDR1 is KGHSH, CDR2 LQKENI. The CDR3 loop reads CASSTKSGQGISGANVLTF. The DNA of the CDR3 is TGTGCCAGCTCAACGAAGTCGGGACAGGGCATCTCTGGGGCCAACGTCCTGACTTTC.

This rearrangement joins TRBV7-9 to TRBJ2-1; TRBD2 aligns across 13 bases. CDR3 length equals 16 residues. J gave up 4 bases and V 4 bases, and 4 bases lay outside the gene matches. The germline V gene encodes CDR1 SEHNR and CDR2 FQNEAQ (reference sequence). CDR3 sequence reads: CASSSATSGRYNEQFF. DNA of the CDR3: TGTGCCAGCAGCTCAGCGACTAGCGGGAGGTACAATGAGCAGTTCTTC.

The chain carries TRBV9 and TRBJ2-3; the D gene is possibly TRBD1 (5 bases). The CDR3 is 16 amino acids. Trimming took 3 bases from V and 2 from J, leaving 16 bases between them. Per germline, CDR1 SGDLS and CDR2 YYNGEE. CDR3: CASSGIGVAYTDTQYF. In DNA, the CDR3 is TGTGCCAGCAGCGGTATAGGGGTGGCCTACACAGATACGCAGTATTTT. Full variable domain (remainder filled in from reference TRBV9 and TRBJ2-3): DSGVTQTPKHLITATGQRVTLRCSPRSGDLSVYWYQQSLDQGLQFLIQYYNGEERAKGNILERFSAQQFPDLHSELNLSSLELGDSALYFCASSGIGVAYTDTQYFGPGTRLTVL.

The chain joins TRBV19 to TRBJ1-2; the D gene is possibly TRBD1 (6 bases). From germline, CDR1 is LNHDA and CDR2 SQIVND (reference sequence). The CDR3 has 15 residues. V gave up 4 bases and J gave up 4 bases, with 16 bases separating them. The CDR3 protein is CASSTLWGRSYGYTF. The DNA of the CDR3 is TGTGCCAGTAGTACCCTCTGGGGGCGAAGCTATGGCTACACCTTC.

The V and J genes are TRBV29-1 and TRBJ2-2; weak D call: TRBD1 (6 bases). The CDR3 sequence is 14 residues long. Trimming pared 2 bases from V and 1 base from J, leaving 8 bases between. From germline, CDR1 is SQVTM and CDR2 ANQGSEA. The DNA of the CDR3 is TGCAGCGTTGAACAGGGGTGGAACACCGGGGAGCTGTTTTTT. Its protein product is CSVEQGWNTGELFF.

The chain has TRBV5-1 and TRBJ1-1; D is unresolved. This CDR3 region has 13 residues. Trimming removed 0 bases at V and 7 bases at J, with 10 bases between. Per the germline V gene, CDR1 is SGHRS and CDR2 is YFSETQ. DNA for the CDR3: TGCGCCAGCAGCTTGGTGTCAGGAAGTGAAGCTTTCTTT. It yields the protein CASSLVSGSEAFF.

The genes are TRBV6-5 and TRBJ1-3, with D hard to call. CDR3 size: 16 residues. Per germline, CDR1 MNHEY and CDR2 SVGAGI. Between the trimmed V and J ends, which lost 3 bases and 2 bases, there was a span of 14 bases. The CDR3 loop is CASSYTPKGAGNTIYF. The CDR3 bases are TGTGCCAGCAGTTATACTCCCAAGGGAGCTGGAAACACCATATATTTT.

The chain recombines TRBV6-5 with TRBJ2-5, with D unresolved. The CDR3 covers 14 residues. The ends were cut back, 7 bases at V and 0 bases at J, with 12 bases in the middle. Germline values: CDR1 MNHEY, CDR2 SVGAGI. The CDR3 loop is CASIIDSYQETQYF. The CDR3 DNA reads TGTGCCAGCATCATTGACTCGTACCAAGAGACCCAGTACTTC.